The 10 T cell receptor beta chains listed next were all sequenced from one sample in a study of T cell repertoires in cytomegalovirus infection. TCRdb independently ran MiXCR on the reads; one entry per CDR3 protein. The table has 150,000 or so distinct CDR3 sequences, less than 25% seen once. Which antigens these TCRs recognize remains unknown. This sample comprised CD8+ T cells from cultured PBMCs, obtained from culture after CMV antigen stimulation. These receptor sequences come from a human donor in good health (CMV status not recorded). Some clones in this sample may be carry-over from other donors' samples.

J is TRBJ1-2 and V is TRBV12-3 or TRBV12-4; TRBD1 might be the D (6 bases). This CDR3 region has 15 residues. Deletions cut 5 bases from V and 4 bases from J, with 17 bases between. CDR3 in DNA: TGTGCCAGCAGTCCACTAGGACAGATTCTCTATGGCTACACCTTC. Residues: CASSPLGQILYGYTF.

V gene TRBV7-1 combines with J gene TRBJ1-2; 7 nucleotides align to TRBD1. TRBV7-1 is known as an ORF, though its function is uncertain. V lost 3 bases to trimming and J lost 7 bases; unmatched junction nucleotides: 5. The CDR3 runs to 13 residues. CDR3 in amino acids: CASSSTGSGGYTF. As DNA, the CDR3 is TGTGCCAGCAGCTCGACAGGGAGCGGTGGCTACACCTTC.

This rearrangement joins TRBV4-1 to TRBJ1-3, with D perhaps matching TRBD1 (6 bases). Deletions cut 5 bases from V and 0 bases from J, with 11 bases between. Germline-derived CDR1 and CDR2 are MGHRA and YSYEKL. The CDR3 has 15 residues. The CDR3 DNA follows: TGCGCCAGCAGCGTCCGGGGACACTCTGGAAACACCATATATTTT. This codes for CASSVRGHSGNTIYF.

In its sample, this clonotype was seen a few times. V usage is TRBV5-6 and J usage is TRBJ2-2; D is unclear. Germline assignment: CDR1 SGHDT and CDR2 YYEEEE. The CDR3 is 17 residues long. Trimming stripped 3 bases from V and 1 base from J, with 16 bases between. The CDR3 bases are TGTGCCAGCAGCTCGACCGGACGGTTCCAGAACACCGGGGAGCTGTTTTTT. Translating it yields CASSSTGRFQNTGELFF.

The V call is TRBV25-1, the J call TRBJ2-7, with D uncertain. The CDR3 totals 15 residues. The V and J ends lost 2 bases and 1 base respectively, with 12 bases between them. Germline V lookup: CDR1 MGHDK, CDR2 SYGVNS. The CDR3 DNA reads TGTGCCAGCAGTGAAAGGGTCGGCAGATCCTACGAGCAGTACTTC. It translates to CASSERVGRSYEQYF.

The V and J genes are TRBV2 and TRBJ1-3; D remains ambiguous. Between the trimmed V and J ends, which lost 3 bases and 0 bases, there was a span of 9 bases. Germline V lookup: CDR1 SNHLY, CDR2 FYNNEI. There are 15 residues in the CDR3. The CDR3 region has the DNA TGTGCCAGCAGTGAGTTCAGCCACTCTGGAAACACCATATATTTT. Translating it yields CASSEFSHSGNTIYF.

This clonotype has just a few counts. The chain uses TRBV14 and TRBJ2-3, with no clear D. Trimming took 5 bases from V and 2 from J, leaving 8 bases between them. The CDR3 totals 13 residues. Germline V gene sequence: CDR1 SGHDN, CDR2 FVKESK. This CDR3 is CASSEILTDTQYF. CDR3 in DNA: TGTGCCAGCAGCGAAATCCTCACAGATACGCAGTATTTT.

The chain links TRBV12-3 or TRBV12-4 to TRBJ2-1; D is perhaps TRBD1 (5 bases). The CDR3 contains 14 residues. The germline V and J ends were trimmed by 5 bases and 5 bases, with 13 bases remaining between them. Written as DNA, the CDR3 is TGTGCCAGCAGTCCTGACAGCCCTGACAATGAGCAGTTCTTC. Its protein product is CASSPDSPDNEQFF.

V gene TRBV30 combines with J gene TRBJ2-7; 8 bases match TRBD1. CDR1 is GTSNPN and CDR2 is SVGIG in the germline V gene (reference sequence). The CDR3 consists of 14 residues. The V and J ends lost 5 bases and 4 bases, in that order; junction bases with no gene match: 10. CDR3 DNA sequence: TGTGCCTGGGTACCCAGGACAGGGCTTTACGAGCAGTACTTC. It translates to CAWVPRTGLYEQYF. Filled out from reference TRBV30 and TRBJ2-7, the complete variable domain reads SQTIHQWPATLVQPVGSPLSLECTVEGTSNPNLYWYRQAAGRGLQLLFYSVGIGQISSEVPQNLSASRPQDRQFILSSKKLLLSDSGFYLCAWVPRTGLYEQYFGPGTRLTVT.

This clonotype appeared a few times. This rearrangement joins TRBV15 to TRBJ2-7, with TRBD1 as a possible D gene (7 bases). V lost 5 bases to trimming and J lost 2 bases, with 10 bases between them. This CDR3 has 13 residues. CDR1 and CDR2 (germline): LNHNV, YYDKDF (reference sequence). CDR3 in DNA: TGTGCCACCAGCGCAGGGGGGACCTACGAGCAGTACTTC. As protein: CATSAGGTYEQYF.